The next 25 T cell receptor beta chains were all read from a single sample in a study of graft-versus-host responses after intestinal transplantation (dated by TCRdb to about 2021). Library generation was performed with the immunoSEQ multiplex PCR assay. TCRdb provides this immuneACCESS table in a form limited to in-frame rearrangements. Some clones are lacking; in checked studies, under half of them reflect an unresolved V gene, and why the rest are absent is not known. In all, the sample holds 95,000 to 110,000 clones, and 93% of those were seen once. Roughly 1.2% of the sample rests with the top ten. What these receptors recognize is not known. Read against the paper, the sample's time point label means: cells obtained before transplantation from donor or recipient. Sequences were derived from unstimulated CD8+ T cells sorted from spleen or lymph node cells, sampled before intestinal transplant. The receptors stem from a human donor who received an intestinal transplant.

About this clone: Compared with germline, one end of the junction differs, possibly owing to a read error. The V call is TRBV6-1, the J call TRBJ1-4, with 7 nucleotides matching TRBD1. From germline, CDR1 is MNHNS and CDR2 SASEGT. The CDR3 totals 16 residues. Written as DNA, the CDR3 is TGTGCCAGCAGTGAAGCGACACAGGGGCTCGTTGAAAAACTGCTTTTT. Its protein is CASSEATQGLVEKLLF.

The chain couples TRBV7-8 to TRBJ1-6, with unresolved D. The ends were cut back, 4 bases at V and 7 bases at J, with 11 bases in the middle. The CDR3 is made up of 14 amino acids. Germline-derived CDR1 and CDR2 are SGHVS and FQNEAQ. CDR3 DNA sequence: TGTGCCAGCAGCTCCTCGGGAAGGAATTCACCCCTCCACTTT. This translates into CASSSSGRNSPLHF.

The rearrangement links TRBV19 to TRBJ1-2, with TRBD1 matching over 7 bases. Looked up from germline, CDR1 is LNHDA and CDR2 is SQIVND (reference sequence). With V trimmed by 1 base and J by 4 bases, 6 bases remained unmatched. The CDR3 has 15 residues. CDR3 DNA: TGTGCCAGTAGTATAGTAGGGGGCGCCTCCTATGGCTACACCTTC. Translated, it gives CASSIVGGASYGYTF.

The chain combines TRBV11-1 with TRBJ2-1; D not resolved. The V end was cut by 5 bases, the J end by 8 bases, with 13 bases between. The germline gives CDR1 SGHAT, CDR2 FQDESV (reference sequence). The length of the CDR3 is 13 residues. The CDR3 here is CASSQSSVYEQFF. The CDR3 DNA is TGTGCCAGCAGCCAGTCTTCGGTGTATGAGCAGTTCTTC.

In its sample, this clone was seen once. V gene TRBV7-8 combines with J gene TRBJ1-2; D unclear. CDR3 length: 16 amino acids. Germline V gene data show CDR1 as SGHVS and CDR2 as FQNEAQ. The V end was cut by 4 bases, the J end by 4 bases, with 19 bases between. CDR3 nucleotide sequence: TGTGCCAGCAGCTCCCTTACAGTGGACCTTCTCTATGGCTACACCTTC. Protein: CASSSLTVDLLYGYTF.

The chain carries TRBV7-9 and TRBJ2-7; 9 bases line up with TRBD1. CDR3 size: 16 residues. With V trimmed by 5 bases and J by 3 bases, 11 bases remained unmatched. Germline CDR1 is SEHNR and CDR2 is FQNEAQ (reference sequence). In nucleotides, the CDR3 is TGTGCCAGCAGCCCACCCGGGACAGGGACCCTCTACGAGCAGTACTTC. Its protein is CASSPPGTGTLYEQYF. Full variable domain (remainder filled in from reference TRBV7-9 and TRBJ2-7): DTGVSQNPRHKITKRGQNVTFRCDPISEHNRLYWYRQTLGQGPEFLTYFQNEAQLEKSRLLSDRFSAERPKGSFSTLEIQRTEQGDSAMYLCASSPPGTGTLYEQYFGPGTRLTVT.

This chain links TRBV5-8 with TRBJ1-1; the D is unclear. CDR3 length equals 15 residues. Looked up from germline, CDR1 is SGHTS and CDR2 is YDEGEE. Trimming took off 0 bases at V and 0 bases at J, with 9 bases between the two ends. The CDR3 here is CASSLGGFMNTEAFF. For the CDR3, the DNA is TGTGCCAGCAGCTTGGGAGGATTCATGAACACTGAAGCTTTCTTT.

In DNA form, the CDR3 reads TGTGCTAGTGGTTTGGCCCTATTAGGGGGGAGAGAGTATTGGGATGGCTACACCTTC. It yields the protein CASGLALLGGREYWDGYTF. V and J are TRBV12-5 and TRBJ1-2, with D possibly being TRBD1 (6 bases). The ends were cut back, 1 base at V and 6 bases at J, with 27 bases in the middle. Germline loops: CDR1 LGHNT, CDR2 FRNRAP. This CDR3 spans 19 amino acids.

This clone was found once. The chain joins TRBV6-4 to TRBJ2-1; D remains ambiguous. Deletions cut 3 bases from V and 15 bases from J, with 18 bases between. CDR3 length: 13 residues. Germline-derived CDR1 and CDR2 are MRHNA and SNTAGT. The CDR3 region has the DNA TGTGCCAGCAGTGAACGGATTAACCCCCCTCGGTTCTTC. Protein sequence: CASSERINPPRFF.

DNA for the CDR3: TGTGCCAGCAGTGTGAGTTACTCCTACGAGCAGTACTTC. It codes for CASSVSYSYEQYF. The chain uses TRBV6-1 and TRBJ2-7, with unresolved D. Trimming removed 4 bases from V and 0 bases from J, with 7 bases in between. CDR3 length: 13 amino acids. CDR1 MNHNS and CDR2 SASEGT come from the germline V gene.

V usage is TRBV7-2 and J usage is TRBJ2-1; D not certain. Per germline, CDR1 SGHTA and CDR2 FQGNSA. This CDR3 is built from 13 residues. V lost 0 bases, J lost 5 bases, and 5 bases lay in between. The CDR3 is CASSLASNNEQFF. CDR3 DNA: TGTGCCAGCAGCTTAGCTTCTAACAATGAGCAGTTCTTC.

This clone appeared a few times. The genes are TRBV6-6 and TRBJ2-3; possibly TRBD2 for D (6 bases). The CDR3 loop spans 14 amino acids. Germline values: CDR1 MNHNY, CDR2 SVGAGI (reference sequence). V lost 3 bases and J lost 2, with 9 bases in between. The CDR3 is CASSYSGHTDTQYF. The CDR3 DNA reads TGTGCCAGCAGTTATAGCGGACACACAGATACGCAGTATTTT.

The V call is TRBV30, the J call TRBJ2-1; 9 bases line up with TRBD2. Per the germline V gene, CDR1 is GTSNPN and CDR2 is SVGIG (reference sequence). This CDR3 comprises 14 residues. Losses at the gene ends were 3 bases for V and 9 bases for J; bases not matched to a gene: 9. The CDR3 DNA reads TGTGCCTGGAGCCTAGCGGGGCTCCAGGGTGAGCAGTTCTTC. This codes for CAWSLAGLQGEQFF.

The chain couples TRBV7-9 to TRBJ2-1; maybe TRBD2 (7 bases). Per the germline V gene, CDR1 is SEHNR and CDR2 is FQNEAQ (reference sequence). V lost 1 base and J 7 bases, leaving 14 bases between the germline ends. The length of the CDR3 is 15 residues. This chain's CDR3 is CASSLEGGAVNEQFF. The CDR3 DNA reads TGTGCCAGCAGCTTAGAGGGGGGGGCCGTAAATGAGCAGTTCTTC.

The DNA for the CDR3 is TGCGCCAGCAGCTTGGGACAGGGGGATCAGACCCAGTACTTC. This gives the protein CASSLGQGDQTQYF. The genes are TRBV5-1 and TRBJ2-5; 9 nucleotides line up with TRBD1. This CDR3 is built from 14 residues. Germline V gene sequence: CDR1 SGHRS, CDR2 YFSETQ. V shed 0 bases, J shed 6 bases, and the junction held 3 bases outside the gene matches.

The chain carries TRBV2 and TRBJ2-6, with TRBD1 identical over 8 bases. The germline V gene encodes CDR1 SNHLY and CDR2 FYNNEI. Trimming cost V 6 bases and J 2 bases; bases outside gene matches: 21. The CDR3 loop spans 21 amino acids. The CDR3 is CASSPRDRYFYWSPGANVLTF. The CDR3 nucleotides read TGTGCCAGCAGCCCCCGGGACAGGTACTTTTATTGGAGCCCTGGGGCCAACGTCCTGACTTTC.

The CDR3 region has the DNA TGTGCCAGCCACCAAGGAGTATCGAACACTGAAGCTTTCTTT. Protein product: CASHQGVSNTEAFF. The chain links TRBV19 to TRBJ1-1; no reliable D call. Germline V gives CDR1 LNHDA, CDR2 SQIVND (reference sequence). This CDR3 has 14 residues. Trimming removed 9 bases from V and 1 base from J, with 15 bases in between.

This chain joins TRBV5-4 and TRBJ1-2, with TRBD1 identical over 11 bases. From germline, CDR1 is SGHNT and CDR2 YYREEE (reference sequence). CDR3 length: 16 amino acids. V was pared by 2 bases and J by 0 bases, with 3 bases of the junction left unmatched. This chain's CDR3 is CASSFPGQGANYGYTF. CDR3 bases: TGTGCCAGCAGCTTCCCGGGACAGGGGGCTAACTATGGCTACACCTTC.

CDR3 in amino acids: CASSIRQDPDTQYF. For the CDR3, the DNA is TGTGCCAGCAGCATTCGACAGGATCCAGATACGCAGTATTTT. V and J are TRBV6-5 and TRBJ2-3; maybe TRBD1 (6 bases). The V gene lost 6 bases and the J gene lost 4 bases, with 14 bases spanning the gap. There are 14 residues in the CDR3. Germline-derived CDR1 and CDR2 are MNHEY and SVGAGI.

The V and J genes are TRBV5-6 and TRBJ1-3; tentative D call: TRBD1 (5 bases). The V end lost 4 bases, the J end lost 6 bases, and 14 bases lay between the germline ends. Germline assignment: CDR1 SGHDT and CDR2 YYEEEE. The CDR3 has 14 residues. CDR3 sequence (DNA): TGTGCCAGCAGCGCCGAGGGGAATCTAAACACCATATATTTT. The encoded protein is CASSAEGNLNTIYF.

The CDR3 nucleotides are TGCGCCAGCAGCCAAAGAGAGATTAGCAATCAGCCCCAGCATTTT. Amino acids: CASSQREISNQPQHF. V usage is TRBV4-1 and J usage is TRBJ1-5; D unclear. Germline assignment: CDR1 MGHRA and CDR2 YSYEKL. Between the trimmed V and J ends, which lost 2 bases and 0 bases, there was a span of 8 bases. This CDR3 is 15 amino acids long.

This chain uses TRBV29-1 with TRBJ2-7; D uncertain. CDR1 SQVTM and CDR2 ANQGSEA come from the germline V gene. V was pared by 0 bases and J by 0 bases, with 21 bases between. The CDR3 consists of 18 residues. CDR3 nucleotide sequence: TGCAGCGTTGAAGATGGGCCGTTTGGGCAGAGGAGCTCCTACGAGCAGTACTTC. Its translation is CSVEDGPFGQRSSYEQYF.

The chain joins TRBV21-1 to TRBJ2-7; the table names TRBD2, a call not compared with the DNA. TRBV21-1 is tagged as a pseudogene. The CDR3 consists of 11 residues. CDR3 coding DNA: TGTGCCAGCAGCAAACTTTTGGAGCAGTACTTC. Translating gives CASSKLLEQYF.

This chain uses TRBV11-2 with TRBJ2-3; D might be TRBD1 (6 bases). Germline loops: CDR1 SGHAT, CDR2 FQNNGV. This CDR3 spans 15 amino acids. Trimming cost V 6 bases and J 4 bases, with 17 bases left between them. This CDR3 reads CASRPPGKGADTQYF. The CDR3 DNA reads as TGTGCCAGCAGGCCGCCGGGGAAGGGGGCAGATACGCAGTATTTT.

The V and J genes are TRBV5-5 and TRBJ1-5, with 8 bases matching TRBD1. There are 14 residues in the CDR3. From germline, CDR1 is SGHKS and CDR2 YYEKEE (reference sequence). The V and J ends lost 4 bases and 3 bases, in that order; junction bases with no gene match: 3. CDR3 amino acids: CASSRTGLNQPQHF. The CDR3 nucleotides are TGTGCCAGCAGCCGGACAGGGCTCAATCAGCCCCAGCATTTT.